Shown below are 18 T cell receptor beta chains from a single sample sequenced in a study of T-cell memory formation after mild COVID-19. Each CDR3 protein gets one entry after TCRdb re-called the 5' RACE reads with MiXCR. Seen here are 540,000 or so distinct CDR3 sequences, roughly 20% observed once, and the top ten hold approximately 12%. Sequenced input: PBMCs or a T cell subset sorted from them (not recorded which). The receptor set was obtained from an adult woman who had mild COVID-19 (a few samples of this study predate the infection). Cell type and time point are not known.

This rearrangement joins TRBV14 to TRBJ2-2, with D unclear. Looked up from germline, CDR1 is SGHDN and CDR2 is FVKESK. Trimming stripped 3 bases from V and 6 bases from J, with 14 bases between. The CDR3 is 15 residues long. The CDR3 region is CASSHLIGSPGELFF. CDR3 in DNA: TGTGCCAGCAGCCATCTTATCGGGTCCCCCGGGGAGCTGTTTTTT. Full variable domain (outside the CDR3, taken from reference TRBV14 and TRBJ2-2): EAGVTQFPSHSVIEKGQTVTLRCDPISGHDNLYWYRRVMGKEIKFLLHFVKESKQDESGMPNNRFLAERTGGTYSTLKVQPAELEDSGVYFCASSHLIGSPGELFFGEGSRLTVL.

Only a few counts were recorded for this clonotype. The rearrangement links TRBV3-1 to TRBJ1-2; 10 nucleotides line up with TRBD1. This CDR3 has 19 residues. The V segment lost 4 bases and the J segment 4 bases; nucleotides outside the gene matches: 18. In germline, CDR1 is LGHDT, CDR2 YNNKEL (reference sequence). The CDR3 sequence is CASSPAFLPRDRGSYGYTF. DNA for the CDR3: TGTGCCAGCAGCCCTGCCTTCCTGCCTCGGGACAGGGGATCCTATGGCTACACCTTC.

Here the CDR3 DNA reads TGTGCCAGCAGTTACGAGGCAGGGGGAAGATCTAACTATGGCTACACCTTC. Translated: CASSYEAGGRSNYGYTF. The rearrangement joins TRBV6-6 to TRBJ1-2; 7 nucleotides agree with TRBD1. The germline V gene has CDR1 MNHNY and CDR2 SVGAGI (reference sequence). CDR3 size: 17 residues. Trimming cost V 2 bases and J 0 bases; bases outside gene matches: 9.

This rearrangement joins TRBV20-1 to TRBJ2-1; 7 bases are a match to TRBD2. The germline CDR1 and CDR2 sequences are DFQATT and SNEGSKA (reference sequence). There are 11 residues in the CDR3. The V gene end was trimmed by 6 bases and the J gene end by 7 bases; junction bases not matched to a gene: 3. The CDR3, as DNA: TGCAGTGCCTGGGAGGGGAATGAGCAGTTCTTC. Encoded protein: CSAWEGNEQFF.

This clonotype was recorded a few times. The chain combines TRBV11-2 with TRBJ2-3; TRBD2 matches 7 bases. CDR3 length: 17 amino acids. V shed 0 bases, J shed 3 bases, and the junction held 9 bases outside the gene matches. Germline V gene lookup returns CDR1 SGHAT and CDR2 FQNNGV. In nucleotides, the CDR3 is TGTGCCAGCAGCTTAGATCTGGAGGGAGGGCCTACAGATACGCAGTATTTT. Its translation is CASSLDLEGGPTDTQYF. The full variable domain, completed using reference TRBV11-2 and TRBJ2-3, is EAGVAQSPRYKIIEKRQSVAFWCNPISGHATLYWYQQILGQGPKLLIQFQNNGVVDDSQLPKDRFSAERLKGVDSTLKIQPAKLEDSAVYLCASSLDLEGGPTDTQYFGPGTRLTVL.

The V call is TRBV7-3, the J call TRBJ1-1, with D perhaps matching TRBD1 (5 bases). CDR1 and CDR2 from the germline V gene are SGHTA and FQGTGA. This CDR3 spans 12 amino acids. With 0 bases removed from V and 8 bases from J, the gap between germline ends came to 7 bases. In nucleotides, the CDR3 is TGTGCCAGCAGCTTAACGGCAGGGGAAGCTTTCTTT. It is translated as CASSLTAGEAFF.

The chain joins TRBV6-2 or TRBV6-3 to TRBJ2-7, with 8 bases that match TRBD2. Germline CDR1 and CDR2: MNHEY and SVGEGT. The CDR3 spans 15 residues. After removal of 7 bases from V and 7 bases from J, the junction contained 15 bases not matched to a gene. This CDR3 is CASTTPRTSLGEQYF. The CDR3 DNA is TGTGCCAGCACCACACCCAGGACTAGCCTCGGGGAGCAGTACTTC.

This clonotype was recorded many times. The rearrangement uses TRBV5-1 and TRBJ2-1, with D perhaps TRBD1 or TRBD2 (5 bases each). Germline V CDR1 and CDR2: SGHRS, YFSETQ. V was shortened by 1 base and J by 7 bases, with 18 bases between the two germline ends. The CDR3 length is 16 residues. CDR3 in amino acids: CASSLTPIQGVNEQFF. Here the CDR3 DNA reads TGCGCCAGCAGCTTGACTCCGATCCAGGGAGTTAATGAGCAGTTCTTC. Filled out from reference TRBV5-1 and TRBJ2-1, the complete variable domain reads KAGVTQTPRYLIKTRGQQVTLSCSPISGHRSVSWYQQTPGQGLQFLFEYFSETQRNKGNFPGRFSGRQFSNSRSEMNVSTLELGDSALYLCASSLTPIQGVNEQFFGPGTRLTVL.

This rearrangement joins TRBV24-1 to TRBJ2-2; 7 bases map to TRBD1. The V segment lost 5 bases and the J segment 2 bases; nucleotides outside the gene matches: 7. In germline, CDR1 is KGHDR, CDR2 SFDVKD. The CDR3 is made up of 16 amino acids. The CDR3 spells CATSAPDRRNTGELFF. The CDR3 coding sequence is TGTGCCACCAGTGCCCCGGACAGGCGTAACACCGGGGAGCTGTTTTTT.

This clonotype was seen a few times. This chain links TRBV15 with TRBJ1-3, with D maybe TRBD1 (6 bases). Germline CDR1 is LNHNV and CDR2 is YYDKDF (reference sequence). Trimming took off 3 bases at V and 0 bases at J, with 12 bases between the two ends. The CDR3 is 16 amino acids. The CDR3 protein is CATSSGTLSSGNTIYF. The CDR3 DNA follows: TGTGCCACCAGCAGCGGGACATTGAGCTCTGGAAACACCATATATTTT.

This clonotype has only a few counts. CDR3 amino acids: CASSQDTGISAKNIQYF. Written as DNA, the CDR3 is TGCGCCAGCAGCCAAGATACGGGGATATCGGCCAAAAACATTCAGTACTTC. The chain is built from TRBV4-3 and TRBJ2-4, with D possibly TRBD2 on 5 matching bases. The germline V gene has CDR1 LGHNA and CDR2 YSLEER. V was pared by 0 bases and J by 1 base, with 13 bases between. The CDR3 consists of 17 residues.

The J gene is TRBJ2-7, the V gene TRBV6-5, with D tentatively TRBD2 (5 bases). CDR1 MNHEY and CDR2 SVGAGI come from the germline V gene. The CDR3 sequence is 15 residues long. Deletions cut 3 bases from V and 0 bases from J, with 12 bases between. DNA for the CDR3: TGTGCCAGCAGTTATTCTCACGGGGACTCCTACGAGCAGTACTTC. Translating it yields CASSYSHGDSYEQYF.

This clonotype turned up a few times. This rearrangement joins TRBV7-2 to TRBJ2-2; 9 nucleotides line up with TRBD1. Unmatched junction bases numbered 6, after V lost 5 bases and J lost 5 bases. CDR3 size: 15 residues. Per the germline V gene, CDR1 is SGHTA and CDR2 is FQGNSA. CDR3 bases: TGTGCCAGCAGCCGGGACAGGGTCGTTACCGGGGAGCTGTTTTTT. This sequence encodes CASSRDRVVTGELFF. Drawing the rest from reference TRBV7-2 and TRBJ2-2, the complete variable domain is GAGVSQSPSNKVTEKGKDVELRCDPISGHTALYWYRQSLGQGLEFLIYFQGNSAPDKSGLPSDRFSAERTGGSVSTLTIQRTQQEDSAVYLCASSRDRVVTGELFFGEGSRLTVL.

Comment on this clonotype: At one end the junction does not follow the germline gene, possibly because of a read error. This chain links TRBV5-4 with TRBJ2-7; D is unclear. The CDR3 has 11 amino acids. Germline V gives CDR1 SGHNT, CDR2 YYREEE (reference sequence). This CDR3 is CASSQKAKKDF. CDR3 in DNA: TGTGCCAGCAGCCAGAAGGCGAAAAAGGACTTC.

This rearrangement joins TRBV12-3 or TRBV12-4 to TRBJ2-1; D ambiguous. CDR3 length: 12 residues. Deletions cut 5 bases from V and 7 bases from J, with 9 bases between. In DNA, the CDR3 is TGTGCCAGCAGTCGGACCGCGAATGAGCAGTTCTTC. Protein sequence: CASSRTANEQFF.

A few counts support this clonotype. The chain has TRBV5-1 and TRBJ1-1, with a tentative D call TRBD1 (5 bases). There are 14 residues in the CDR3. Trimming removed 4 bases at V and 4 bases at J, with 14 bases between. Germline-derived CDR1 and CDR2 are SGHRS and YFSETQ. The CDR3 reads CASSGDQGGTEAFF. Here the CDR3 DNA reads TGCGCCAGCAGCGGGGACCAGGGAGGCACTGAAGCTTTCTTT.

The V gene is TRBV10-3, the J gene TRBJ2-5, with TRBD1 identical over 7 bases. CDR1 and CDR2 (germline): ENHRY, SYGVKD. Trimming at V came to 8 bases and at J to 4 bases, leaving 13 bases not matched to a gene. The CDR3 sequence is 15 residues long. The DNA of the CDR3 is TGTGCCATCGGAGAAGGGGGCCAAGGGGGAGAGACCCAGTACTTC. Its translation: CAIGEGGQGGETQYF.

The chain's CDR3 is CASRGEIKNIQYF. CDR3 DNA sequence: TGTGCCAGCCGCGGTGAGATCAAAAACATTCAGTACTTC. The rearrangement uses TRBV25-1 and TRBJ2-4; no definite D call. CDR3 size: 13 residues. Germline V CDR1 and CDR2: MGHDK, SYGVNS. V was trimmed by 8 bases and J by 3 bases, leaving 11 bases between them. The full variable domain, completed using reference TRBV25-1 and TRBJ2-4, is EADIYQTPRYLVIGTGKKITLECSQTMGHDKMYWYQQDPGMELHLIHYSYGVNSTEKGDLSSESTVSRIRTEHFPLTLESARPSHTSQYLCASRGEIKNIQYFGAGTRLSVL.